One sample yielded the 28 T cell receptor beta chains listed below, sequenced in a study of shared clonotypes between healthy human individuals. Assay: immunoSEQ multiplex PCR; the TCRdb copy retains only in-frame clones and omits some. Here the sample spans 490,000 or so clones, about 80% being singletons. The sample consisted of PBMCs. The receptors were sampled from a woman in her thirties or forties in good health. Some clones in this sample may be carry-over from other donors' samples.

V usage is TRBV5-4 and J usage is TRBJ2-2; 10 bases agree with TRBD2. J was trimmed by 2 bases and V by 4 bases; bases with no gene match: 5. Germline CDR1 is SGHNT and CDR2 is YYREEE (reference sequence). The CDR3 has 16 amino acids. The DNA for the CDR3 is TGTGCCAGCAGCCTACCTAGCGGGAGAAACACCGGGGAGCTGTTTTTT. Its protein product is CASSLPSGRNTGELFF.

The V and J genes are TRBV11-2 and TRBJ2-7; D remains unclear. With 7 bases removed from V and 4 bases from J, the gap between germline ends came to 17 bases. Germline V gene sequence: CDR1 SGHAT, CDR2 FQNNGV. The CDR3 covers 14 residues. The CDR3 bases are TGTGCCAGCAATCCTAGTCCCGTCGGGTACGAGCAGTACTTC. Translating it yields CASNPSPVGYEQYF.

For this clone: A read error may produce the germline difference seen at one junction end. The rearrangement joins TRBV7-2 to TRBJ1-2; D unclear. Germline CDR1 and CDR2: SGHTA and FQGNSA. The CDR3 spans 13 residues. The CDR3 DNA sequence: TGTGCCAGCACCTTAGGTCGGGATTATGGCTACACCTTC. Translation: CASTLGRDYGYTF.

The chain carries TRBV5-4 and TRBJ1-2, with D possibly matching TRBD1 (5 bases). Trimming left V 4 bases short and J 1 base short, with 11 bases between. The CDR3 is 14 amino acids. From germline, CDR1 is SGHNT and CDR2 YYREEE (reference sequence). This chain's CDR3 is CASSQGTDNYGYTF. The CDR3 nucleotides read TGTGCCAGCAGCCAAGGGACTGATAACTATGGCTACACCTTC. Supplemented by reference TRBV5-4 and TRBJ1-2, the full variable domain reads ETGVTQSPTHLIKTRGQQVTLRCSSQSGHNTVSWYQQALGQGPQFIFQYYREEENGRGNFPPRFSGLQFPNYSSELNVNALELDDSALYLCASSQGTDNYGYTFGSGTRLTVV.

The chain employs TRBV9 and TRBJ2-1; 12 bases agree with TRBD2. V lost 0 bases and J lost 6; bases outside the gene matches: 4. The CDR3 runs 16 residues. Per germline, CDR1 SGDLS and CDR2 YYNGEE. The CDR3 region has the DNA TGTGCCAGCAGCGTAGGTCTAGCGGGAGGGGGCAATGAGCAGTTCTTC. Translation: CASSVGLAGGGNEQFF.

V usage is TRBV19 and J usage is TRBJ2-1; possible D gene TRBD2, 7 bases. CDR3 length: 16 amino acids. Germline assignment: CDR1 LNHDA and CDR2 SQIVND (reference sequence). V lost 3 bases and J 0 bases, leaving 12 bases between the germline ends. The CDR3 bases are TGTGCCAGTAGTATTCTAGCGGACAGCTCCTACAATGAGCAGTTCTTC. Encoded protein: CASSILADSSYNEQFF.

Concerning this clone: Other DNA variants within this sample encode the same CDR3. The chain joins TRBV28 to TRBJ2-1; TRBD1 or TRBD2 may be the D gene (5 bases each). Trimming pared 3 bases from V and 9 bases from J, leaving 12 bases between. CDR1 MDHEN and CDR2 SYDVKM come from the germline V gene. This CDR3 comprises 13 residues. The CDR3 nucleotides read TGTGCCAGCAGTTTGTGGGGCGGAGGTGAGCAGTTCTTC. This gives the protein CASSLWGGGEQFF.

This sequence joins TRBV7-8 and TRBJ2-7; 10 nucleotides align to TRBD1. This CDR3 has 16 residues. In germline, CDR1 is SGHVS, CDR2 FQNEAQ. V gave up 4 bases and J gave up 5 bases; unmatched junction bases: 11. CDR3 in DNA: TGTGCCAGCAGCTCCGGTCGGGGACAGGGGAGCAACGAGCAGTACTTC. This sequence encodes CASSSGRGQGSNEQYF.

This rearrangement joins TRBV18 to TRBJ2-7; possible D gene TRBD2, 5 bases. V gave up 4 bases and J gave up 7 bases, with 11 bases separating them. Germline CDR1 reads KGHSH; CDR2 reads LQKENI. This CDR3 spans 12 amino acids. This chain's CDR3 is CASSLVGEEQYF. The CDR3 DNA is TGTGCCAGCTCACTAGTCGGGGAGGAGCAGTACTTC.

In regard to this clone: The sample holds other DNA sequences that translate to the same CDR3. The rearrangement uses TRBV7-2 and TRBJ2-2, with D possibly being TRBD1 (5 bases). CDR1 is SGHTA and CDR2 is FQGNSA in the germline V gene. This CDR3 region has 14 residues. V was pared by 3 bases and J by 0 bases, with 5 bases between. This CDR3 is CASSLDTNTGELFF. The CDR3 DNA reads TGTGCCAGCAGCTTGGACACGAACACCGGGGAGCTGTTTTTT.

J is TRBJ2-1 and V is TRBV4-3; no reliable D call. The CDR3 spans 14 residues. Germline V gene sequence: CDR1 LGHNA, CDR2 YSLEER. Deletions cut 3 bases from V and 12 bases from J, with 18 bases between. The CDR3 spells CASSHDSTKTGQFF. CDR3 sequence (DNA): TGCGCCAGCAGCCACGACTCGACAAAGACGGGGCAGTTCTTC.

V usage is TRBV30 and J usage is TRBJ1-5; TRBD1 might be the D (6 bases). The germline V gene encodes CDR1 GTSNPN and CDR2 SVGIG (reference sequence). The length of the CDR3 is 17 residues. V dropped 6 bases and J dropped 0 bases, with 21 bases sitting between them. CDR3 coding DNA: TGTGCCTGCCAGGACAGTCCATCCTCTTATAGCAATCAGCCCCAGCATTTT. This codes for CACQDSPSSYSNQPQHF. Full variable domain (missing parts from reference TRBV30 and TRBJ1-5): SQTIHQWPATLVQPVGSPLSLECTVEGTSNPNLYWYRQAAGRGLQLLFYSVGIGQISSEVPQNLSASRPQDRQFILSSKKLLLSDSGFYLCACQDSPSSYSNQPQHFGDGTRLSIL.

In its sample, this clone was seen a few times. Other DNA sequences from this sample encode an identical CDR3 as well. This sequence joins TRBV30 and TRBJ2-7; a possible D gene is TRBD1 (5 bases). Germline V gene sequence: CDR1 GTSNPN, CDR2 SVGIG (reference sequence). The CDR3 is 12 residues long. Trimming removed 0 bases from V and 5 bases from J, with 8 bases in between. The chain's CDR3 is CAWSVQGDEQYF. CDR3 nucleotides: TGTGCCTGGAGTGTCCAGGGCGACGAGCAGTACTTC.

This sequence joins TRBV11-3 and TRBJ2-1; 7 bases fit TRBD1. Looked up from germline, CDR1 is SGHNT and CDR2 is YENEEA. V shed 2 bases, J shed 5 bases, and the junction held 6 bases outside the gene matches. The CDR3 spans 15 residues. The CDR3, as DNA: TGTGCCAGCAGCTTATACTCCGGGACAGACAATGAGCAGTTCTTC. Translating it yields CASSLYSGTDNEQFF.

The count of this clone is one. This rearrangement joins TRBV5-2 to TRBJ1-2. TRBV5-2 is a pseudogene locus. This CDR3 has 16 residues. The chain's CDR3 is CASNMVRVRKTYGYTF. The CDR3 nucleotides read TGTGCCAGCAATATGGTCCGAGTACGAAAGACCTATGGCTACACCTTC.

The chain employs TRBV10-3 and TRBJ2-3; 8 nucleotides agree with TRBD2. The germline CDR1 and CDR2 sequences are ENHRY and SYGVKD. CDR3 size: 16 residues. Unmatched junction bases numbered 10, after V lost 2 bases and J lost 6 bases. CDR3 amino acids: CAISEKAGAPGDTQYF. The CDR3 DNA is TGTGCCATCAGTGAGAAAGCGGGAGCCCCGGGGGATACGCAGTATTTT.

The chain links TRBV9 to TRBJ1-6; D is ambiguous. The V and J ends lost 0 bases and 5 bases respectively, with 0 bases between them. CDR3 length: 12 amino acids. Germline lookup yields CDR1 SGDLS and CDR2 YYNGEE. The CDR3 sequence: CASSVDNSPLHF. The CDR3, as DNA: TGTGCCAGCAGCGTAGATAATTCACCCCTCCACTTT.

V is TRBV27 and J is TRBJ2-7; no clear D gene. Trimming cost V 4 bases and J 4 bases, with 11 bases left between them. The V gene's germline CDR1 is MNHEY and CDR2 SMNVEV (reference sequence). The CDR3 has 13 residues. The DNA for the CDR3 is TGTGCCAGCAGTTCCCGCGGCGGATACGAGCAGTACTTC. Translation gives CASSSRGGYEQYF.

The V and J genes are TRBV19 and TRBJ2-5; D unclear. There are 15 residues in the CDR3. The germline V and J ends were trimmed by 1 base and 6 bases, with 15 bases remaining between them. Germline CDR1 and CDR2: LNHDA and SQIVND (reference sequence). The chain's CDR3 is CASSIGSTAGQTQYF. The CDR3 bases are TGTGCCAGTAGTATAGGGTCCACAGCCGGTCAGACCCAGTACTTC.

The V gene is TRBV9, the J gene TRBJ2-5; D possibly matches TRBD1 or TRBD2 (6 bases each). Per germline, CDR1 SGDLS and CDR2 YYNGEE. The CDR3 contains 14 residues. Trimming removed 0 bases at V and 5 bases at J, with 11 bases between. The CDR3 loop reads CASSVGGARETQYF. CDR3 nucleotide sequence: TGTGCCAGCAGCGTAGGGGGGGCACGGGAGACCCAGTACTTC.

This clone has only a few counts. One end of the junction varies from germline; a read error may be responsible. The chain carries TRBV4-2 and TRBJ1-3, with D perhaps matching TRBD1 (6 bases). Germline assignment: CDR1 LGHNA and CDR2 YNFKEQ. The CDR3 loop spans 16 amino acids. The CDR3 nucleotides read TGTGCCAGTAGCCAAGAGGTGGGGGCTTCTGGAAACACCATATATTTT. Encoded protein: CASSQEVGASGNTIYF.

The CDR3 nucleotides read TGTGCCAGCAGGAGGACTAGCGGGAGCTACACCGGGGAGCTGTTTTTT. This codes for CASRRTSGSYTGELFF. The chain uses TRBV7-2 and TRBJ2-2, with TRBD2 matching 13 bases. CDR1 is SGHTA and CDR2 is FQGNSA in the germline V gene. The CDR3 contains 16 residues. V trimming: 6 bases; J trimming: 3 bases; junction bases outside the gene matches: 4.

V is TRBV29-1 and J is TRBJ1-1, with 7 positions matching TRBD1. Germline-derived CDR1 and CDR2 are SQVTM and ANQGSEA. The CDR3 has 13 amino acids. Germline trimming cut 3 bases from V and 4 bases from J; bases unmatched to any gene: 5. The CDR3 DNA sequence: TGCAGCGTTGATGTCGCAGGGGGCACTGAAGCTTTCTTT. It specifies CSVDVAGGTEAFF. Variable domain in full (rest from reference TRBV29-1 and TRBJ1-1): SAVISQKPSRDICQRGTSLTIQCQVDSQVTMMFWYRQQPGQSLTLIATANQGSEATYESGFVIDKFPISRPNLTFSTLTVSNMSPEDSSIYLCSVDVAGGTEAFFGQGTRLTVV.

This clone was counted only a few times. The chain has TRBV5-6 and TRBJ2-7; 8 nucleotides match TRBD1. The trim removed 1 base at V and 5 bases at J, leaving 5 bases unmatched. Per germline, CDR1 SGHDT and CDR2 YYEEEE. This CDR3 has 14 residues. The CDR3 DNA reads as TGTGCCAGCAGCTTGACCGGGACAGGCAACGAGCAGTACTTC. Amino acid sequence: CASSLTGTGNEQYF.

This clone was recorded only once. The V and J genes are TRBV9 and TRBJ2-7, with D uncertain. Germline assignment: CDR1 SGDLS and CDR2 YYNGEE. This CDR3 has 13 residues. Trimming removed 0 bases from V and 6 bases from J, with 10 bases in between. The CDR3 spells CASSVGPVGEQYF. In DNA, the CDR3 is TGTGCCAGCAGCGTAGGTCCGGTGGGCGAGCAGTACTTC.

V and J are TRBV9 and TRBJ1-1; no clear D. Germline V gives CDR1 SGDLS, CDR2 YYNGEE. Trimming removed 0 bases at V and 4 bases at J, with 7 bases between. This CDR3 contains 13 residues. The CDR3 sequence: CASSVEPATEAFF. CDR3 in DNA: TGTGCCAGCAGCGTAGAACCCGCCACTGAAGCTTTCTTT.

The CDR3 here is CASSIDHRGEASYEQYF. The DNA for the CDR3 is TGTGCCAGTAGTATAGATCACCGGGGAGAGGCTTCCTACGAGCAGTACTTC. The chain has TRBV19 and TRBJ2-7, with D perhaps matching TRBD2 (5 bases). Germline loops: CDR1 LNHDA, CDR2 SQIVND (reference sequence). This CDR3 has 17 amino acids. The V end lost 0 bases, the J end lost 1 base, and 16 bases lay between the germline ends. Supplemented by reference TRBV19 and TRBJ2-7, the full variable domain reads DGGITQSPKYLFRKEGQNVTLSCEQNLNHDAMYWYRQDPGQGLRLIYYSQIVNDFQKGDIAEGYSVSREKKESFPLTVTSAQKNPTAFYLCASSIDHRGEASYEQYFGPGTRLTVT.

This clone was picked up a small number of times. The V gene is TRBV2, the J gene TRBJ2-3, with D perhaps matching TRBD1 (6 bases). The CDR3 is 12 residues long. V lost 7 bases to trimming and J lost 5 bases, with 10 bases between them. CDR1 and CDR2 from the germline V gene are SNHLY and FYNNEI. The CDR3 region is CASNRVQDTQYF. The CDR3 bases are TGTGCCAGCAACAGGGTACAAGATACGCAGTATTTT.